Shown below are 15 T cell receptor beta chains from a single sample sequenced in a study of Ad26.COV2.S vaccination and SARS-CoV-2 variants. This sample's treatment: some 20 received Ad26.COV2.S at low or high dose, single or two shots; five or six received placebo; per-sample allocation not given. The samples were gathered on day 63 after the first injection of vaccine or placebo. Some clones are missing from TCRdb's copy, which holds only in-frame ones; the method was immunoSEQ multiplex PCR. This table has approximately 240,000 clones, around nine tenths appearing once. Source: peripheral blood, taken in a trial of Ad26.COV2.S vaccine versus placebo. The receptors stem from a person between 18 and 65 years old who received the Ad26.COV2.S COVID-19 vaccine or a placebo.

This clone was picked up one time. The gene calls are TRBV5-4 and TRBJ2-1, with D possibly being TRBD2 (6 bases). The CDR3 length is 14 residues. Germline V lookup: CDR1 SGHNT, CDR2 YYREEE (reference sequence). V was cut by 1 base and J by 8 bases, with 13 bases left in between. The CDR3, as DNA: TGTGCCAGCAGCTTGCCAGCGGGCTTTGATGAGCAGTTCTTC. Its protein is CASSLPAGFDEQFF.

The rearrangement links TRBV7-2 to TRBJ2-7; D may match TRBD1 or TRBD2 (5 bases each). The CDR3 spans 13 residues. CDR1 is SGHTA, CDR2 FQGNSA, per germline. V was trimmed by 5 bases and J by 3 bases, leaving 11 bases between them. CDR3 protein: CASSRGRLYEQYF. The CDR3 DNA follows: TGTGCCAGCAGCCGGGGACGCCTCTACGAGCAGTACTTC.

The V gene is TRBV5-6, the J gene TRBJ2-7; no firm D call. V lost 0 bases and J 2 bases, leaving 6 bases between the germline ends. The CDR3 length is 13 residues. Per germline, CDR1 SGHDT and CDR2 YYEEEE. The CDR3 is CASSLAFPYEQYF. The CDR3 DNA reads as TGTGCCAGCAGCTTGGCCTTTCCCTACGAGCAGTACTTC.

This clone came up once. The chain recombines TRBV5-1 with TRBJ2-7; 8 bases map to TRBD2. J gave up 7 bases and V 4 bases, and 13 bases lay outside the gene matches. CDR3 length: 15 amino acids. Germline assignment: CDR1 SGHRS and CDR2 YFSETQ. The CDR3 sequence: CASSMGDLAGWEQYF. CDR3 coding DNA: TGCGCCAGCAGCATGGGGGATTTAGCGGGATGGGAGCAGTACTTC.

This chain joins TRBV6-1 and TRBJ2-1, with a possible D match to TRBD1 (7 bases). Germline V lookup: CDR1 MNHNS, CDR2 SASEGT. This CDR3 has 16 amino acids. V gave up 0 bases and J gave up 5 bases, with 14 bases separating them. CDR3 nucleotides: TGTGCCAGCAGTGAAGCGCGGCCAGGGGGGAACAATGAGCAGTTCTTC. Residues: CASSEARPGGNNEQFF.

The chain is built from TRBV7-9 and TRBJ2-3, with unresolved D. This CDR3 has 15 amino acids. Germline V gene data show CDR1 as SEHNR and CDR2 as FQNEAQ (reference sequence). Trimming took 1 base from V and 6 from J, leaving 14 bases between them. The CDR3 sequence: CASSLVGQVGDTQYF. The DNA for the CDR3 is TGTGCCAGCAGCTTAGTAGGTCAAGTTGGCGATACGCAGTATTTT.

The chain recombines TRBV11-1 with TRBJ2-3; D remains unclear. The V end was cut by 0 bases, the J end by 2 bases, with 9 bases between. The V gene's germline CDR1 is SGHAT and CDR2 FQDESV (reference sequence). The CDR3 loop spans 15 amino acids. The CDR3 here is CASSLAAGPTDTQYF. CDR3 sequence (DNA): TGTGCCAGCAGCTTAGCGGCAGGCCCCACAGATACGCAGTATTTT. Filled out from reference TRBV11-1 and TRBJ2-3, the complete variable domain reads EAEVAQSPRYKITEKSQAVAFWCDPISGHATLYWYRQILGQGPELLVQFQDESVVDDSQLPKDRFSAERLKGVDSTLKIQPAELGDSAMYLCASSLAAGPTDTQYFGPGTRLTVL.

Here the CDR3 reads CASSSIGQGAIGELFF. In DNA form, the CDR3 reads TGTGCCAGCAGTTCGATAGGACAGGGGGCGATCGGGGAGCTGTTTTTT. This chain links TRBV28 with TRBJ2-2; TRBD1 matches at 11 bases. The length of the CDR3 is 16 residues. J gave up 7 bases and V 4 bases, and 8 bases lay outside the gene matches. Germline V gene data show CDR1 as MDHEN and CDR2 as SYDVKM.

The V gene is TRBV7-3, the J gene TRBJ1-2; D is ambiguous. CDR1 and CDR2 from the germline V gene are SGHTA and FQGTGA. Trimming pared 1 base from V and 11 bases from J, leaving 5 bases between. The CDR3 is 10 amino acids. Here the CDR3 reads CASSLMWYTF. CDR3 nucleotides: TGTGCCAGCAGCTTAATGTGGTACACCTTC.

The chain links TRBV4-3 to TRBJ2-1; 7 bases line up with TRBD2. CDR1 LGHNA and CDR2 YSLEER come from the germline V gene. The ends lost 1 base at V and 7 bases at J; junction bases unmatched: 7. The CDR3 spans 15 residues. The chain's CDR3 is CASSQGGGVVNEQFF. CDR3 nucleotides: TGCGCCAGCAGCCAAGGGGGGGGAGTGGTGAATGAGCAGTTCTTC.

CDR3 region: CASSVEGPRGDTQYF. The CDR3, as DNA: TGTGCCAGCAGCGTAGAAGGGCCGCGCGGAGATACGCAGTATTTT. The gene calls are TRBV9 and TRBJ2-3; D gene ambiguous. Germline CDR1 SGDLS, CDR2 YYNGEE. The CDR3 has 15 residues. Trimming shortened V by 0 bases and J by 5 bases, and 13 bases separated the two germline ends.

Only a few counts were recorded for this clone. This chain joins TRBV19 and TRBJ2-2; D gene uncertain. From germline, CDR1 is LNHDA and CDR2 SQIVND (reference sequence). There are 12 residues in the CDR3. The germline V and J ends were trimmed by 7 bases and 2 bases, with 5 bases remaining between them. The CDR3, as DNA: TGTGCCAGTAACCTTAACACCGGGGAGCTGTTTTTT. It codes for CASNLNTGELFF.

V is TRBV2 and J is TRBJ1-2; D may be TRBD1 (5 bases). Between the trimmed V and J ends, which lost 5 bases and 8 bases, there was a span of 12 bases. Per germline, CDR1 SNHLY and CDR2 FYNNEI. CDR3 length: 12 residues. The CDR3 DNA follows: TGTGCCAGCAGTACAGGACTCTGGGGCTACACCTTC. Translated, it gives CASSTGLWGYTF.

J is TRBJ2-1 and V is TRBV11-2; 8 nucleotides line up with TRBD1. Germline V gene sequence: CDR1 SGHAT, CDR2 FQNNGV. The junction had 8 bases not matched to a gene; V was cut back by 3 bases and J by 7 bases. The CDR3 runs 15 residues. The CDR3 here is CASSLHRGLINEQFF. The CDR3 bases are TGTGCCAGCAGCTTGCACAGGGGGTTGATAAATGAGCAGTTCTTC.

This clone was counted a single time. J is TRBJ2-5 and V is TRBV28, with D possibly being TRBD1 (7 bases). Germline V gives CDR1 MDHEN, CDR2 SYDVKM. V was clipped by 6 bases and J by 4 bases, with 21 bases between them. The CDR3 has 16 amino acids. The CDR3 sequence is CASRRRRQGGGETQYF. The CDR3, as DNA: TGTGCCAGCAGACGCCGTCGACAGGGAGGCGGAGAGACCCAGTACTTC.